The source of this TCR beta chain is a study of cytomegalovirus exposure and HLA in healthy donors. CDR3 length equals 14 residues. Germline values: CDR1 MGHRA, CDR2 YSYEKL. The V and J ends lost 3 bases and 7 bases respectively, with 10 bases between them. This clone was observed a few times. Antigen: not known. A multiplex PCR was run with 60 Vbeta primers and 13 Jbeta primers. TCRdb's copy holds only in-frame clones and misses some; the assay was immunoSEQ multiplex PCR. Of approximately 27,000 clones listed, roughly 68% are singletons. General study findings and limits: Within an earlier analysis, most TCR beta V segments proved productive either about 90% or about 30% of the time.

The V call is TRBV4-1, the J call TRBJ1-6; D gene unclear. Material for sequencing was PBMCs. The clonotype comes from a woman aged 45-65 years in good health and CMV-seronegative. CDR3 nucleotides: TGCGCCAGCAGCCAGGTTAGGAGCAATTCACCCCTCCACTTT. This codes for CASSQVRSNSPLHF.